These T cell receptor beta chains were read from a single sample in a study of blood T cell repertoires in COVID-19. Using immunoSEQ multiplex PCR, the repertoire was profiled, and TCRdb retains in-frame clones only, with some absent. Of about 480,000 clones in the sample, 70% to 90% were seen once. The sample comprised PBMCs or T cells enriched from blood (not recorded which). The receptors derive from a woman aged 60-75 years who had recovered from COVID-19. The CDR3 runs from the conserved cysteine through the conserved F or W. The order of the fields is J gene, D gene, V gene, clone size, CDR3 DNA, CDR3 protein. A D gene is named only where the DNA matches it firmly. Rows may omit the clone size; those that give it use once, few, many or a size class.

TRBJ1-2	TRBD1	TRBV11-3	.	TGTGCCAGCAGCATGGACAGGGGAAACTATGGCTACACCTTC	CASSMDRGNYGYTF
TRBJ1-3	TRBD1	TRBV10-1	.	TGCGCCAGCAGACCTCGGACAGGAGCTGGAAACACCATATATTTT	CASRPRTGAGNTIYF
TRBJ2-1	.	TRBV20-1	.	TGCAGTGCTAGTGGTCGGGGGATGAATAATGAGCAGTTCTTC	CSASGRGMNNEQFF
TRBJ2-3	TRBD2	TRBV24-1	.	TGTGCCACCCAACGGGAGGAAAACACAGATACGCAGTATTTT	CATQREENTDTQYF
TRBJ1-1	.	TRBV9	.	TGTGCCAGCAGCCCCTTCCCGGAAGCTTTCTTT	CASSPFPEAFF
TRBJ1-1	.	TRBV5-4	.	TGTGCCAGCAGCCGGGGGGCCTCACAGGTTGAAGCTTTCTTT	CASSRGASQVEAFF
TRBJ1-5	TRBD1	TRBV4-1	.	TGCGCCAGCAGCCTCACAGGACAGGGGGTTTCCCAGCCCCAGCATTTT	CASSLTGQGVSQPQHF
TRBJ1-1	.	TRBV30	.	TGTGCCTGGAAAGGACAGATGAACACTGAAGCTTTCTTT	CAWKGQMNTEAFF
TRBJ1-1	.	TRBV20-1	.	TGCAGTGCTAACGTCTTCGGTGAAGCTTTCTTT	CSANVFGEAFF
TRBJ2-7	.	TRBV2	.	TGTGCCAGCAGTTTCGGGGGTCCTTACGAGCAGTACTTC	CASSFGGPYEQYF
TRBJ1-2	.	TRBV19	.	TGTGCCAGCAAGGGCGGGAAAATAGCGTATGGTGATGGCTACACCTTC	CASKGGKIAYGDGYTF
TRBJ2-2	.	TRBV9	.	TGTGCCAGCAGCGTATTTGGACAAAACACCGGGGAGCTGTTTTTT	CASSVFGQNTGELFF
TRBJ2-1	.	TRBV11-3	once	TGTGCCAGCAGCTTAGGCGGGTCGGAGCAGTTCTTC	CASSLGGSEQFF
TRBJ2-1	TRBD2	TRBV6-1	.	TGTGCCAGCAGTGAAGTGCCGGGACTAGCTATTCGGTTCTTC	CASSEVPGLAIRFF
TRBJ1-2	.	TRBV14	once	TGTGCCAGCAGCCAAGGGTTCCAGGGAACTTCAAGTGGCTACACCTTC	CASSQGFQGTSSGYTF
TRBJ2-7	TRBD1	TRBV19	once	TGTGCCAGTAGTGGGACAGGTCCTTCCTACGAGCAGTACTTC	CASSGTGPSYEQYF
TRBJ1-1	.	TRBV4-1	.	TGCGCCAGCAGCCAAAAACAGTCGAACACTGAAGCTTTCTTT	CASSQKQSNTEAFF
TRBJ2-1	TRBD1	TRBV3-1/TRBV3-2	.	TGTGCCAGTGTCTACGGGACAGGGGTCTACAATGAGCAGTTCTTC	CASVYGTGVYNEQFF
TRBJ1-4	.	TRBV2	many	TGTGCCAGCAGTGAAAGGGGGATCGTGGAAAAACTGTTTTTT	CASSERGIVEKLFF
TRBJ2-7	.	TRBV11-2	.	TGTGCCAGCAGCGCACTAGCATCCTACGAGCAGTACTTC	CASSALASYEQYF
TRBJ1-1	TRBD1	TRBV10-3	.	TGTGCCATCCGGGGACAGGGTAACACTGAAGCTTTCTTT	CAIRGQGNTEAFF
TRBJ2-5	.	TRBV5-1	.	TGCGCCAGCAGCCAAGGCCAGGGAGAGACCCAGTACTTC	CASSQGQGETQYF
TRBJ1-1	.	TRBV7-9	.	TGTGCCAGCATCAACCTTGCCCAGGGAGAAGCTTTCTTT	CASINLAQGEAFF
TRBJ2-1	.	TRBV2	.	TGTGCCAGCCACCAGCGTCTCTCCTACAATGAGCAGTTCTTC	CASHQRLSYNEQFF
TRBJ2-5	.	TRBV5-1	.	TGCGCCAGCAGCCTATCCACAGTGCAAGAGACCCAGTACTTC	CASSLSTVQETQYF
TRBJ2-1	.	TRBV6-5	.	TGTGCCAGCAGTTATGTGGGGGGTCAGCAGTTCTTC	CASSYVGGQQFF
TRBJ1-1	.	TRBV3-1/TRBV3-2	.	TGTGCCAGCAGCCAAGTCAGGAACACTGAAGCTTTCTTT	CASSQVRNTEAFF
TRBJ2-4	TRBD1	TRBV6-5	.	TGTGCCAGCAGTCTCTACTCGACAGGGGAAAACATTCAGTACTTC	CASSLYSTGENIQYF
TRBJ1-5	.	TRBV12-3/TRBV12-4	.	TGTGCCAGCAGGGGACTTCACAATCAGCCCCAGCATTTT	CASRGLHNQPQHF
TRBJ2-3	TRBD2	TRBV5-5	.	TGTGCCAGCAGCTTGGCACTAGCGTTGGATACGCAGTATTTT	CASSLALALDTQYF
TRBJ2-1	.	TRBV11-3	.	TGTGCCAGCAGGTCAGGGTCAGGTGAGCAGTTCTTC	CASRSGSGEQFF
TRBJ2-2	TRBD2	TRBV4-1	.	TGCGCCAGCAGCCCCGGGACTAGGGCGGGCACCGGGGAGCTGTTTTTT	CASSPGTRAGTGELFF
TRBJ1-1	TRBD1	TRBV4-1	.	TGCGCCAGCAGCCAGGGGACAGGGGAATACACTGAAGCTTTCTTT	CASSQGTGEYTEAFF
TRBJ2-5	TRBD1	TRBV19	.	TGTGCCAGTAGTACCTACAGGGGCGACCAAGAGACCCAGTACTTC	CASSTYRGDQETQYF
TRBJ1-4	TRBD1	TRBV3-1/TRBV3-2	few	TGTGCCAGCAGCCGAACGGTAGGGGGCCCTAATGAAAAACTGTTTTTT	CASSRTVGGPNEKLFF
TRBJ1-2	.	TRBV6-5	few	TGTGCCAGCAGTTACGGGACAAACGGCTACACCTTC	CASSYGTNGYTF
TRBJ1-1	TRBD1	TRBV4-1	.	TGCGCCAGCAGCCAACTTGTGGGACAGGGGAAGACAACTGAAGCTTTCTTT	CASSQLVGQGKTTEAFF
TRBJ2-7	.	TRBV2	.	TGTGCCAGCAGTGTACAGTCCCGCCCCTCCTACGAGCAGTACTTC	CASSVQSRPSYEQYF
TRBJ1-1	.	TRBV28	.	TGTGCCAGCAGTCTTCGACACCCCAACACTGAAGCTTTCTTT	CASSLRHPNTEAFF
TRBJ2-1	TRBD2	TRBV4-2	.	TGTGCCAGCAGCCAAGGTAGCGGGGGGATCAATGAGCAGTTCTTC	CASSQGSGGINEQFF
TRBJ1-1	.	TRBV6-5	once	TGTGCCAGCGGTTTGTTGGGAGCAGACACTGAAGCTTTCTTT	CASGLLGADTEAFF
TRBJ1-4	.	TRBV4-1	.	TGCGCCAGCAGCCAAGATGGGGGTTGGGGGGTTGGCGAAAAACTGTTTTTT	CASSQDGGWGVGEKLFF
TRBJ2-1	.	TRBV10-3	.	TGTGCCATCAGTGAAACCTCGGGAAACAATGAGCAGTTCTTC	CAISETSGNNEQFF
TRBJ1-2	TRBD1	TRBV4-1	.	TGCGCCAGCAGCCAGGGGCTAACAGGGGGCAGCTATGGCTACACCTTC	CASSQGLTGGSYGYTF
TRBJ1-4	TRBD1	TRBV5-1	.	TGCGCCAGCAGCTTGGCCGGACAGGGAAGGGACAAGGTGTTTTTT	CASSLAGQGRDKVFF
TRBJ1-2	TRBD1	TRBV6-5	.	TGTGCCAGCAGTTACGCGTCCGGGACAGGGTCGCGCTACACCTTC	CASSYASGTGSRYTF
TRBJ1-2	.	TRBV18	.	TGTGCCAGCTCACCAAGGGAGGGGTATGGCTACACCTTC	CASSPREGYGYTF
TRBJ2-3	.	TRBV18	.	TGTGCCAGCTCAGGCGGGACTAGCACAGATACGCAGTATTTT	CASSGGTSTDTQYF
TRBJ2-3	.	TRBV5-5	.	TGTGCCAGCAGCCTACAGGAAGATACGCAGTATTTT	CASSLQEDTQYF
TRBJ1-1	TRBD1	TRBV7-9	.	TGTGCCAGCAGCTTGACAGGGGAGAACACTGAAGCTTTCTTT	CASSLTGENTEAFF
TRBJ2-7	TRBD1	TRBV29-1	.	TGCAGCGCCGGGACAGGGTCCGGTGAGCAGTACTTC	CSAGTGSGEQYF
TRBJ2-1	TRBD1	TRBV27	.	TGTGCCAGCAGTTTGGGGACAGGGGGCAATGAGCAGTTCTTC	CASSLGTGGNEQFF
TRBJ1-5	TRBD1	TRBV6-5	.	TGTGCCAGCAGCGGGACAGGGGGGAATCAGCCCCAGCATTTT	CASSGTGGNQPQHF
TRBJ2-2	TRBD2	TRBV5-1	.	TGCGCCAGCAGCTTTACGCGGACTAGGGAACCCGGGGAGCTGTTTTTT	CASSFTRTREPGELFF
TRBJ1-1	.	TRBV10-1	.	TGCGCCAGCAGTCTTTCAGGTTCGGACACTGAAGCTTTCTTT	CASSLSGSDTEAFF
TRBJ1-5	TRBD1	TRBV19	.	TGTGCCAGTAACACCGGGACAGGGTGGAATCAGCCCCAGCATTTT	CASNTGTGWNQPQHF
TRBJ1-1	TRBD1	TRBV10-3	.	TGTGCCATCAGTGAGTTACAGGGGAGCACTGAAGCTTTCTTT	CAISELQGSTEAFF